This T cell receptor beta chain was identified during a study of cytomegalovirus exposure and HLA in healthy donors. Vbeta (60) and Jbeta (13) primers were used in the PCR. Profiled with immunoSEQ multiplex PCR; TCRdb holds only in-frame clones, not every one. The table has over 200,000 clones, roughly 82% seen once. Sequencing input: PBMCs. This TCR was recovered from a man aged 35-49 years in good health and CMV-seropositive.

The DNA for the CDR3 is TGTGCCAGTAGTATAGATGGTACTAGGTCCACCGGGGAGCTGTTTTTT. Its translation: CASSIDGTRSTGELFF. The rearrangement joins TRBV19 to TRBJ2-2, with D tentatively TRBD2 (5 bases). The germline V gene has CDR1 LNHDA and CDR2 SQIVND (reference sequence). The V and J ends lost 0 bases and 4 bases respectively, with 12 bases between them. The CDR3 loop spans 16 amino acids.